A selection of T cell receptor beta chains follows, all from one sample in a study of T cells in Graves' hyperthyroidism and ophthalmopathy. MiXCR, run by TCRdb on the multiplex PCR reads, gives a single entry per CDR3 protein. In the table there are 800,000 or so distinct CDR3 sequences, 38% of which are singletons. The material sequenced was blood. These receptor sequences come from a man aged 18 to 29 with Graves' hyperthyroidism. CDR3s include the opening cysteine and the closing phenylalanine or tryptophan. D genes are given only for firm matches. The size of a clone is reported for some rows only, either as once, few or many, or as a class for expanded clones.

TRBV10-3	TRBJ1-2	many	TRBD1	CAVSGGGNYGYTF	TGTGCCGTCTCAGGGGGCGGGAACTATGGCTACACCTTC
TRBV29-1	TRBJ2-2	many	.	CSVRRQDTGELFF	TGCAGCGTCCGGAGGCAGGACACCGGGGAGCTGTTTTTT
TRBV12-3/TRBV12-4	TRBJ1-1	.	.	CASSPFMRTEAFF	TGTGCCAGCAGTCCCTTTATGCGGACTGAAGCTTTCTTT
TRBV14	TRBJ1-1	many	.	CASSHGSKAFF	TGTGCCAGCAGCCATGGGTCGAAAGCTTTCTTT
TRBV6-1	TRBJ2-5	.	.	CASSEERGETQYF	TGTGCCAGCAGTGAAGAAAGGGGAGAGACCCAGTACTTC
TRBV7-1	TRBJ2-7	.	.	CASSSGEGYEQYF	TGTGCCAGCAGCTCCGGAGAGGGGTACGAGCAGTACTTC
TRBV20-1	TRBJ2-2	few	.	CSARPSSTGELFF	TGCAGTGCTAGACCGTCGTCCACCGGGGAGCTGTTTTTT
TRBV15	TRBJ1-5	many	.	CATSFGDEQPQHF	TGTGCCACCAGTTTCGGGGATGAACAGCCCCAGCATTTT
TRBV7-8	TRBJ1-5	.	.	CASSLNTNQPQHF	TGTGCCAGCAGTTTGAACACCAATCAGCCCCAGCATTTT
TRBV25-1	TRBJ1-4	.	TRBD1	CASSDRAGTNEKLFF	TGTGCCAGCAGCGACAGGGCGGGAACTAATGAAAAACTGTTTTTT
TRBV12-3/TRBV12-4	TRBJ2-5	.	.	CASSLGTGMQETQYF	TGTGCCAGCAGTTTAGGAACGGGGATGCAAGAGACCCAGTACTTC
TRBV7-9	TRBJ1-1	many	.	CASSLSGGVYGAFF	TGTGCCAGCAGCTTAAGTGGCGGTGTCTACGGAGCTTTCTTT
TRBV14	TRBJ1-5	.	.	CASSQGPGRANQPQHF	TGTGCCAGCAGCCAAGGGCCAGGACGGGCCAATCAGCCCCAGCATTTT
TRBV7-2	TRBJ1-5	few	.	CASSFDMNQPQHF	TGTGCCAGCAGCTTTGACATGAATCAGCCCCAGCATTTT
TRBV14	TRBJ1-2	many	TRBD1	CASSQAGTGTYGYTF	TGTGCCAGCAGCCAAGCCGGGACAGGGACTTATGGCTACACCTTC
TRBV7-9	TRBJ1-2	many	.	CASSQGDVYYGYTF	TGTGCCAGCAGTCAAGGGGATGTATACTATGGCTACACCTTC
TRBV29-1	TRBJ2-5	many	.	CSVVRQAETQYF	TGCAGCGTCGTCCGCCAGGCAGAGACCCAGTACTTC
TRBV20-1	TRBJ2-7	few	.	CSAREGQGGGYEQYF	TGCAGTGCTAGAGAGGGGCAGGGAGGGGGCTACGAGCAGTACTTC
TRBV15	TRBJ2-5	many	.	CAIRRLVRPETQYF	TGTGCCATAAGAAGACTAGTGCGTCCGGAGACCCAGTACTTC
TRBV18	TRBJ2-6	few	.	CASSTSLGANVLTF	TGTGCCAGCTCAACGAGTCTCGGGGCCAACGTCCTGACTTTC
TRBV12-3/TRBV12-4	TRBJ2-7	few	.	CASSYGRYEQYF	TGTGCCAGCAGTTATGGGCGCTACGAGCAGTACTTC
TRBV12-3/TRBV12-4	TRBJ1-5	.	.	CASSLEGLPNQPQHF	TGTGCCAGCAGTTTAGAGGGTCTCCCCAATCAGCCCCAGCATTTT
TRBV4-1	TRBJ1-2	many	TRBD1	CASSQGDRGDHTF	TGCGCCAGCAGCCAAGGGGACAGGGGGGACCACACCTTC
TRBV7-2	TRBJ2-7	.	.	CASSVSSGGLSYEQYF	TGTGCCAGCAGTGTCAGCTCCGGAGGACTCTCCTACGAGCAGTACTTC
TRBV6-1	TRBJ1-2	many	.	CASSVTGYGYTF	TGTGCCAGCAGTGTAACAGGGTATGGCTACACCTTC
TRBV29-1	TRBJ1-1	many	.	CSVYREGTEAFF	TGCAGCGTTTATAGAGAGGGCACTGAAGCTTTCTTT
TRBV29-1	TRBJ1-2	.	.	CSRLGGGGDYGYTF	TGCAGCCGTCTCGGCGGCGGTGGGGACTATGGCTACACCTTC
TRBV20-1	TRBJ1-5	.	.	CSAIGTGRNQPQHF	TGCAGTGCCATAGGGACGGGGCGCAATCAGCCCCAGCATTTT
TRBV15	TRBJ2-7	many	.	CATSREFYAGEQYF	TGTGCCACCAGCAGAGAATTCTATGCGGGTGAGCAGTACTTC
TRBV29-1	TRBJ1-2	many	.	CSAGHNYGYTF	TGCAGCGCCGGACATAACTATGGCTACACCTTC
TRBV20-1	TRBJ2-5	many	TRBD2	CSASVGLAEETQYF	TGCAGTGCTAGTGTCGGACTAGCGGAAGAGACCCAGTACTTC
TRBV9	TRBJ1-3	many	.	CASSVGAPAKGNTIYF	TGTGCCAGCAGCGTAGGGGCCCCGGCGAAGGGAAACACCATATATTTT
TRBV5-1	TRBJ2-6	few	.	CASSSVPSGPSSGANVLTF	TGCGCCAGCAGCTCGGTTCCCTCGGGCCCATCCTCTGGGGCCAACGTCCTGACTTTC
TRBV7-3	TRBJ2-7	.	TRBD1	CAWGQGGFYEQYF	TGTGCCTGGGGACAGGGGGGGTTCTACGAGCAGTACTTC
TRBV7-9	TRBJ2-7	few	.	CASSPGGGPDEQYF	TGTGCCAGCAGCCCTGGAGGGGGGCCCGACGAGCAGTACTTC
TRBV20-1	TRBJ2-7	few	TRBD1	CSAPRQGGYEQYF	TGCAGTGCCCCACGACAGGGCGGCTACGAGCAGTACTTC
TRBV7-9	TRBJ2-5	.	TRBD2	CASSPWSGSQEAQYF	TGTGCCAGCAGCCCCTGGAGCGGGAGTCAAGAGGCCCAGTACTTC
TRBV9	TRBJ1-1	.	.	CASSVEPEGMNTEAFF	TGTGCCAGCAGCGTAGAGCCGGAGGGGATGAACACTGAAGCTTTCTTT
TRBV7-6	TRBJ1-4	many	.	CASSLVPGKANEKLFF	TGTGCCAGCAGCTTAGTCCCGGGAAAGGCTAATGAAAAACTGTTTTTT
TRBV7-8	TRBJ1-5	many	.	CASSLNAYSNQPQHF	TGTGCCAGCAGCTTAAACGCCTATAGCAATCAGCCCCAGCATTTT
TRBV7-1	TRBJ1-1	.	.	CASSSPPTGLGTEAFF	TGTGCCAGCAGCTCCCCTCCAACAGGGTTAGGCACTGAAGCTTTCTTT
TRBV11-2	TRBJ1-3	once	.	CASSYSPSGLSGNTIYF	TGTGCCAGCAGTTACTCTCCTTCAGGACTCTCTGGAAACACCATATATTTT
TRBV4-1	TRBJ1-5	.	.	CASSQMWGREQPQHF	TGCGCCAGCAGCCAGATGTGGGGGCGCGAGCAGCCCCAGCATTTT
TRBV24-1	TRBJ2-7	few	TRBD1	CATSDSRTGEIAQYF	TGTGCCACCAGTGATTCCCGGACAGGAGAAATAGCGCAGTACTTC
TRBV7-9	TRBJ2-5	.	.	CASSCEWETQYF	TGTGCCAGCAGCTGTGAATGGGAGACCCAGTACTTC
TRBV5-1	TRBJ1-5	.	.	CASSARTHSNQPQHF	TGCGCCAGCAGCGCCCGGACACATAGCAATCAGCCCCAGCATTTT
TRBV6-5	TRBJ1-3	few	.	CAVGGPGNTIYF	TGTGCCGTCGGCGGGCCTGGAAACACCATATATTTT
TRBV19	TRBJ2-7	.	.	CASSTIARTSYEQYF	TGTGCCAGTAGTACCATAGCGAGAACCTCCTACGAGCAGTACTTC
TRBV10-3	TRBJ2-7	.	TRBD1	CAISETGTGAHEQYF	TGTGCCATCAGTGAAACCGGGACAGGGGCCCACGAGCAGTACTTC
TRBV15	TRBJ2-7	many	.	CATSRDPGQSYEQYF	TGTGCCACCAGCAGAGATCCCGGGCAGAGTTACGAGCAGTACTTC
TRBV9	TRBJ1-1	few	.	CASSRTDGTPDTEAFF	TGTGCCAGCAGCCGCACGGACGGGACCCCCGACACTGAAGCTTTCTTT
TRBV2	TRBJ1-2	.	TRBD1	CASSRWTGDHYGYTF	TGTGCCAGCAGCCGTTGGACAGGGGATCACTATGGCTACACCTTC
TRBV19	TRBJ1-5	few	.	CASSIQTNQPQHF	TGTGCCAGTAGTATACAGACCAATCAGCCCCAGCATTTT